The clone carrying this T cell receptor beta chain was seen at least ten times. Read sequence stops 3 residues before the CDR3 end, and the germline J gene provides the missing end. The V end was cut by 1 base, the J end by 4 bases, with 8 bases between. Per germline, CDR1 SNHLY and CDR2 FYNNEI. The CDR3 has 14 residues. This sample is drawn from a study of T cell clonality in common variable immunodeficiency. The table came from immunoSEQ multiplex PCR; TCRdb's copy has only in-frame clones and leaves some out. The sample is made up of about 66,000 clones, none counted only once. The rearrangement uses TRBV2 and TRBJ1-5; unclear D gene. The sequencing sample was made of peripheral blood mononuclear cells. The receptor was isolated from a person between 18 and 75 years old in good health. CDR3 in amino acids: CASSEVTENQPQHF. The sequenced CDR3 bases are TGTGCCAGCAGTGAAGTAACAGAGAATCAGCCC.